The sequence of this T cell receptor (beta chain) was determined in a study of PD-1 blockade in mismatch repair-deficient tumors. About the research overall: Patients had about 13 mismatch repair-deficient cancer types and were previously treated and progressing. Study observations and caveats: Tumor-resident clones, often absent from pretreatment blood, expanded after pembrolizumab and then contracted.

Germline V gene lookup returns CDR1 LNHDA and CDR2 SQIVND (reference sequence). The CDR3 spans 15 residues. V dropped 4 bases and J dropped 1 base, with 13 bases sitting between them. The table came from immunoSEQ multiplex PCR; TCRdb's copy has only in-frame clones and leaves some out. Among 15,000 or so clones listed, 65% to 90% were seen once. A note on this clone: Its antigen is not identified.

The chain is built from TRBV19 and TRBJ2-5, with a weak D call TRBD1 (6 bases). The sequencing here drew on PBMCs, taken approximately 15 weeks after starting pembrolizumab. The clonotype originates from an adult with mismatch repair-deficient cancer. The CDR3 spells CASSTTTGTQETQYF. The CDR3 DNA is TGTGCCAGTAGTACTACCACAGGGACCCAAGAGACCCAGTACTTC.